This TCR beta chain was captured by sequencing in a study of STAT5B mutations in CD4+ large granular lymphocyte leukemia. General observations from the study: Without HLA matching, higher CD4+ than CD8+ T-LGLL clonality could reflect small sample size. Patient CD4-sorted repertoires looked more clonal than healthy CD4+ repertoires, even without putative leukemic clones.

The survey-level immunoSEQ assay was used. Authors' data handling: The detection floor for productive clonotype frequency was 2.59 x 10-5. The method was immunoSEQ multiplex PCR; TCRdb's version includes in-frame clones alone and lacks a portion of them. V, J and clone size derive from that table, while D and trimming were established from the DNA sequence. The data hold almost 30,000 clones, with more than 65% observed a single time. This CDR3 spans 14 amino acids. V lost 9 bases and J lost 7; bases outside the gene matches: 14. CDR1 and CDR2 from the germline V gene are LNHDA and SQIVND (reference sequence). Comment on this clone: What it recognizes is unknown.

Sequencing input: CD4+ T cells from blood buffy coats. The source of this sequence is a human donor in good health. V is TRBV19 and J is TRBJ1-2; 7 nucleotides match TRBD1. CDR3 DNA: TGTGCCAGCTCCCCAGGGGGGCCGATCTCTGGCTACACCTTC. Translation gives CASSPGGPISGYTF.